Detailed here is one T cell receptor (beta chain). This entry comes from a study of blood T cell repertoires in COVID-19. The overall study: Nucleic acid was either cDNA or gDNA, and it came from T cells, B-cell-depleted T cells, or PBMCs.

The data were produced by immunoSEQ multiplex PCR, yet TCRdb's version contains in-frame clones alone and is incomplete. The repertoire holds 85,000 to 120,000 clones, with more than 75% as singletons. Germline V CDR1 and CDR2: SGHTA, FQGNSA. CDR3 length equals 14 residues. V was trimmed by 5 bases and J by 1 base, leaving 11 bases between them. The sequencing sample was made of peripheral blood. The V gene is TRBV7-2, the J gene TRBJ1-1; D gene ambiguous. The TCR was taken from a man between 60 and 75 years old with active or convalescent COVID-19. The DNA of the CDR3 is TGTGCCAGCAGCCCCACGACTTGGAACACTGAAGCTTTCTTT. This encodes CASSPTTWNTEAFF.